Each of the 22 T cell receptor beta chains below was sequenced from the same sample in a study of blood T cell repertoires in COVID-19. The repertoire was sequenced with immunoSEQ multiplex PCR; TCRdb's copy has only in-frame clones and lacks some. The table lists about 160,000 clones, 65% to 85% of them singletons. The sequencing input was PBMCs or T cells enriched from blood (not recorded which). Receptor source: a woman aged 40 to 50 with acute COVID-19.

This chain uses TRBV3-1 (or the pseudogene TRBV3-2) with TRBJ1-6, with 10 bases that match TRBD1. Germline V CDR1 and CDR2: LGHDT, YNNKEL (reference sequence). V was pared by 3 bases and J by 10 bases, with 9 bases of the junction left unmatched. This CDR3 is built from 16 residues. The CDR3 region has the DNA TGTGCCAGCAGCCAGGGACAGGGGTATTGGGGGTCACCCCTCCACTTT. Protein sequence: CASSQGQGYWGSPLHF.

The V call is TRBV19, the J call TRBJ1-5; 8 positions match TRBD1. Germline V gene lookup returns CDR1 LNHDA and CDR2 SQIVND (reference sequence). The CDR3 runs 13 residues. In nucleotides, the CDR3 is TGTGCAACCGCGGACAGGGGCAATCAGCCCCAGCATTTT. It yields the protein CATADRGNQPQHF.

The chain joins TRBV5-6 to TRBJ1-4; TRBD1 might be the D (6 bases). Between the trimmed V and J ends, which lost 4 bases and 6 bases, there was a span of 13 bases. This CDR3 contains 14 residues. Looked up from germline, CDR1 is SGHDT and CDR2 is YYEEEE. The CDR3 reads CASSRGGQYEKLFF. In DNA, the CDR3 is TGTGCCAGCAGCCGAGGGGGACAATATGAAAAACTGTTTTTT.

This chain connects TRBV19 to TRBJ1-1; 8 positions match TRBD1. Germline values: CDR1 LNHDA, CDR2 SQIVND (reference sequence). The trim removed 7 bases at V and 1 base at J, leaving 8 bases unmatched. This CDR3 has 15 residues. This CDR3 is CASMGDRLGNTEAFF. The CDR3 region has the DNA TGTGCCAGTATGGGGGACAGGCTTGGGAACACTGAAGCTTTCTTT.

The chain links TRBV6-5 to TRBJ1-1; D perhaps matches TRBD1 (5 bases). The length of the CDR3 is 12 residues. The germline V gene encodes CDR1 MNHEY and CDR2 SVGAGI. Trimming shortened V by 2 bases and J by 11 bases, and 12 bases separated the two germline ends. The CDR3 sequence: CASSYRGGTAFF. CDR3 DNA: TGTGCCAGCAGTTACAGGGGAGGGACGGCTTTCTTT.

The chain recombines TRBV5-1 with TRBJ2-6; TRBD1 agrees at 7 bases. The CDR3 is made up of 18 amino acids. From germline, CDR1 is SGHRS and CDR2 YFSETQ. The V gene end was trimmed by 0 bases and the J gene end by 0 bases; junction bases not matched to a gene: 6. CDR3 DNA sequence: TGCGCCAGCAGCTTGGCCGGGACAGCTTCCTCTGGGGCCAACGTCCTGACTTTC. It codes for CASSLAGTASSGANVLTF. Full variable domain (outside the CDR3, taken from reference TRBV5-1 and TRBJ2-6): KAGVTQTPRYLIKTRGQQVTLSCSPISGHRSVSWYQQTPGQGLQFLFEYFSETQRNKGNFPGRFSGRQFSNSRSEMNVSTLELGDSALYLCASSLAGTASSGANVLTFGAGSRLTVL.

The V gene is TRBV19, the J gene TRBJ1-1; D perhaps matches TRBD1 (5 bases). Germline V gives CDR1 LNHDA, CDR2 SQIVND (reference sequence). The CDR3 loop spans 16 amino acids. The V end lost 3 bases, the J end lost 5 bases, and 19 bases lay between the germline ends. The CDR3 DNA reads TGTGCCAGTAGTATGATTTGGGGGGTCCAAGGAACTGAAGCTTTCTTT. It is translated as CASSMIWGVQGTEAFF.

The CDR3 sequence is CASSYRGANEKLFF. The CDR3, as DNA: TGTGCCAGTTCCTACAGGGGTGCTAATGAAAAACTGTTTTTT. V usage is TRBV28 and J usage is TRBJ1-4; TRBD1 aligns across 7 bases. Trimming cost V 9 bases and J 3 bases; bases outside gene matches: 7. The germline V gene encodes CDR1 MDHEN and CDR2 SYDVKM. The CDR3 spans 14 residues.

This chain joins TRBV5-1 and TRBJ2-1; TRBD2 matches at 7 bases. CDR1 and CDR2 from the germline V gene are SGHRS and YFSETQ. This CDR3 is 15 amino acids long. V dropped 4 bases and J dropped 4; count of bases not matched to a gene: 8. CDR3 bases: TGCGCCAGCAGCCCTCCGGGACTACCTTACAATGAGCAGTTCTTC. Translation: CASSPPGLPYNEQFF.

This clone was observed once. The V and J genes are TRBV12-5 and TRBJ2-3; TRBD2 agrees at 10 bases. Germline V CDR1 and CDR2: LGHNT, FRNRAP. Trimming cost V 5 bases and J 3 bases; bases outside gene matches: 14. CDR3 length: 18 amino acids. The CDR3 nucleotides read TGTGCTAGTGGTGCCCCCCCGAGCGGGAGGGGAGGAACAGATACGCAGTATTTT. It yields the protein CASGAPPSGRGGTDTQYF.

This clone was counted between two and nine times. The chain uses TRBV27 and TRBJ2-7; 8 nucleotides align to TRBD1. The CDR3 extends over 13 amino acids. The germline V gene encodes CDR1 MNHEY and CDR2 SMNVEV (reference sequence). Unmatched junction bases numbered 7, after V lost 6 bases and J lost 6 bases. The CDR3, as DNA: TGTGCCAGCAGAACGGGGACAGGAGGCGAGCAGTACTTC. It codes for CASRTGTGGEQYF.

This sequence joins TRBV15 and TRBJ2-1; 11 positions match TRBD2. This CDR3 has 15 amino acids. V was clipped by 5 bases and J by 8 bases; unmatched bases: 8. The germline gives CDR1 LNHNV, CDR2 YYDKDF (reference sequence). In DNA form, the CDR3 reads TGTGCCACCAGCGTCCACCCGGGACTAGCGGATGAGCAGTTCTTC. This encodes CATSVHPGLADEQFF.

This chain joins TRBV3-1 (or the pseudogene TRBV3-2) and TRBJ2-2, with D maybe TRBD2 (6 bases). Looked up from germline, CDR1 is LGHDT and CDR2 is YNNKEL (reference sequence). The CDR3 runs to 15 residues. V lost 1 base to trimming and J lost 6 bases, with 12 bases between them. CDR3: CASSQGGTGSGELFF. DNA of the CDR3: TGTGCCAGCAGCCAAGGCGGGACGGGGTCCGGGGAGCTGTTTTTT.

The chain carries TRBV7-9 and TRBJ1-1; maybe TRBD1 (5 bases). Deletions cut 3 bases from V and 1 base from J, with 9 bases between. In germline, CDR1 is SEHNR, CDR2 FQNEAQ (reference sequence). The CDR3 runs to 14 residues. The CDR3 protein is CASSLSTGNTEAFF. The CDR3 DNA is TGTGCCAGCAGCTTGAGTACAGGGAACACTGAAGCTTTCTTT. Variable domain in full (rest from reference TRBV7-9 and TRBJ1-1): DTGVSQNPRHKITKRGQNVTFRCDPISEHNRLYWYRQTLGQGPEFLTYFQNEAQLEKSRLLSDRFSAERPKGSFSTLEIQRTEQGDSAMYLCASSLSTGNTEAFFGQGTRLTVV.

This clone was seen a handful of times. The V call is TRBV12-3 or TRBV12-4, the J call TRBJ1-2; unclear D gene. This CDR3 has 12 residues. V lost 5 bases to trimming and J lost 8 bases, with 12 bases between them. CDR3 DNA: TGTGCCAGCAGTCTTAGACACGAGGGCTACACCTTC. Translated: CASSLRHEGYTF.

V gene TRBV9 combines with J gene TRBJ2-2; tentative D call: TRBD1 (5 bases). The CDR3 spans 15 residues. Per germline, CDR1 SGDLS and CDR2 YYNGEE. Trimming shortened V by 2 bases and J by 1 base, and 9 bases separated the two germline ends. Written as DNA, the CDR3 is TGTGCCAGCAGCGTGGGGCCGTTGAACACCGGGGAGCTGTTTTTT. This sequence encodes CASSVGPLNTGELFF.

The rearrangement uses TRBV3-1 (or the pseudogene TRBV3-2) and TRBJ2-7, with 7 bases fitting TRBD2. The ends lost 0 bases at V and 4 bases at J; junction bases unmatched: 12. This CDR3 region has 17 residues. Per germline, CDR1 LGHDT and CDR2 YNNKEL (reference sequence). The CDR3 DNA follows: TGTGCCAGCAGCCAAGACGCGGGAGCAGGTGCGTTGTACGAGCAGTACTTC. It encodes CASSQDAGAGALYEQYF.

J is TRBJ2-3 and V is TRBV7-9; tentative D call: TRBD2 (6 bases). The germline V gene has CDR1 SEHNR and CDR2 FQNEAQ (reference sequence). The CDR3 has 12 residues. V lost 5 bases and J 6 bases, leaving 9 bases between the germline ends. The chain's CDR3 is CASSRTTDTQYF. DNA for the CDR3: TGTGCCAGCAGCCGGACTACCGATACGCAGTATTTT.

V gene TRBV4-2 combines with J gene TRBJ1-1; TRBD1 agrees at 7 bases. The V gene end was trimmed by 2 bases and the J gene end by 0 bases; junction bases not matched to a gene: 9. The CDR3 is 17 amino acids. Germline CDR1 reads LGHNA; CDR2 reads YNFKEQ. The CDR3 region is CASSQPSDREMNTEAFF. CDR3 in DNA: TGTGCCAGCAGCCAACCGTCAGACAGGGAGATGAACACTGAAGCTTTCTTT.

The rearrangement uses TRBV28 and TRBJ1-2, with 7 bases aligning to TRBD1. The trim removed 3 bases at V and 6 bases at J, leaving 4 bases unmatched. CDR3 length: 13 amino acids. CDR1 and CDR2 (germline): MDHEN, SYDVKM. CDR3 sequence reads: CASSFGTADGYTF. The DNA of the CDR3 is TGTGCCAGCAGTTTTGGGACAGCCGATGGCTACACCTTC.

The chain carries TRBV23-1 and TRBJ1-3; a possible D gene is TRBD1 (6 bases). TRBV23-1 is known as an ORF, though its function is uncertain. The CDR3 is made up of 15 amino acids. The V gene lost 1 base and the J gene lost 7 bases, with 14 bases spanning the gap. The CDR3 nucleotides are TGCGCCAGCAGTCAATGGTCAGGGGTGTTTAACACCATATATTTT. Its protein product is CASSQWSGVFNTIYF.

The V gene is TRBV30, the J gene TRBJ1-6, with a tentative D call TRBD1 (5 bases). CDR1 is GTSNPN, CDR2 SVGIG, per germline (reference sequence). The ends were cut back, 0 bases at V and 0 bases at J, with 12 bases in the middle. This CDR3 spans 17 amino acids. In DNA, the CDR3 is TGTGCCTGGAGTGTAAGCGGGGCGAGCTCCTATAATTCACCCCTCCACTTT. It codes for CAWSVSGASSYNSPLHF.